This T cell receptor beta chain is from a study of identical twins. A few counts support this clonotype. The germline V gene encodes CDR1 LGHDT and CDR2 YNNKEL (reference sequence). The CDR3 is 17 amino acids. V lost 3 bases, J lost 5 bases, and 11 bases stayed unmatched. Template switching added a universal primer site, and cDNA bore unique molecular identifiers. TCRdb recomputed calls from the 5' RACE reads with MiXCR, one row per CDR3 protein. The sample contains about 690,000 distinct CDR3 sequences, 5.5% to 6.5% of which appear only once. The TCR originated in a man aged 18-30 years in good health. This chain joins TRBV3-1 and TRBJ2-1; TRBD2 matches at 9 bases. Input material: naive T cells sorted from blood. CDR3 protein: CASSHQQISSGDNEQFF. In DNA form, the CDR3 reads TGTGCCAGCAGCCATCAACAAATATCTAGCGGGGACAATGAGCAGTTCTTC.